The T cell receptor beta chain described here comes from a study of shared clonotypes between healthy human individuals. Only in-frame clones appear in the TCRdb table, and some are missing; sequencing was by immunoSEQ multiplex PCR. The repertoire holds a few million clones, with 90% to 97% as singletons. Material for sequencing was naive CD4+ T cells sorted from blood. Stated subset: CD45RA+ positively selected. This TCR derives from a man aged 18 to 35 in good health.

The CDR3 region has the DNA TGTGCCAGCAGTTACTCGGTGGGGGGGACAGATACGCAGTATTTT. This encodes CASSYSVGGTDTQYF. V is TRBV6-6 and J is TRBJ2-3, with 7 bases aligning to TRBD2. Germline CDR1 is MNHNY and CDR2 is SVGAGI (reference sequence). This CDR3 is 15 amino acids long. After removal of 0 bases from V and 3 bases from J, the junction contained 3 bases not matched to a gene.